This TCR beta chain is drawn from a study of T cells in Graves' hyperthyroidism and ophthalmopathy. Amplification of TCR beta CDR3 regions was performed using RNA transcripts as template. Primed by the HTBI set, a first-round RT-PCR was run on the TCR CDR3. TCRdb processed the multiplex PCR reads anew with MiXCR; each CDR3 protein has one entry. In the table there are approximately 330,000 distinct CDR3 sequences, around 20% of which are singletons. Germline CDR1 and CDR2: KGHSH and LQKENI. This CDR3 contains 16 residues. V lost 4 bases and J lost 6; bases outside the gene matches: 9. This clonotype was detected many times.

This sequence originates from a woman between 50 and 59 years old with Graves' hyperthyroidism. This rearrangement joins TRBV18 to TRBJ2-7, with 13 positions matching TRBD2. The sequenced material came from blood. In DNA, the CDR3 is TGTGCCAGCTCACACAAGGGACTAGCGGGATTCAGCGAGCAGTACTTC. Amino acid sequence: CASSHKGLAGFSEQYF. The whole variable domain, remainder taken from reference TRBV18 and TRBJ2-7, is NAGVMQNPRHLVRRRGQEARLRCSPMKGHSHVYWYRQLPEEGLKFMVYLQKENIIDESGMPKERFSAEFPKEGPSILRIQQVVRGDSAAYFCASSHKGLAGFSEQYFGPGTRLTVT.